The T cell receptor beta chain under discussion was sequenced for a study of blood T cell repertoires in COVID-19. Study-wide context: The samples span acute and convalescent COVID-19 from the United States, Italy and Spain.

This CDR3 comprises 16 residues. The germline V gene encodes CDR1 MNHEY and CDR2 SMNVEV (reference sequence). Losses at the gene ends were 5 bases for V and 0 bases for J; bases not matched to a gene: 6. The assay was immunoSEQ multiplex PCR, and TCRdb's table has in-frame clones only and misses some. The sample records 470,000 or so clones, roughly nine tenths being singletons. Sequencing was done on a sample of PBMCs or T cells enriched from blood (not recorded which). The TCR was taken from a woman aged 18 to 35 with acute COVID-19. The rearrangement uses TRBV27 and TRBJ2-4; 8 bases fit TRBD1. The CDR3 DNA reads as TGTGCCAGCAGTAGGGACAGGCTATTAGCCAAAAACATTCAGTACTTC. As protein: CASSRDRLLAKNIQYF.